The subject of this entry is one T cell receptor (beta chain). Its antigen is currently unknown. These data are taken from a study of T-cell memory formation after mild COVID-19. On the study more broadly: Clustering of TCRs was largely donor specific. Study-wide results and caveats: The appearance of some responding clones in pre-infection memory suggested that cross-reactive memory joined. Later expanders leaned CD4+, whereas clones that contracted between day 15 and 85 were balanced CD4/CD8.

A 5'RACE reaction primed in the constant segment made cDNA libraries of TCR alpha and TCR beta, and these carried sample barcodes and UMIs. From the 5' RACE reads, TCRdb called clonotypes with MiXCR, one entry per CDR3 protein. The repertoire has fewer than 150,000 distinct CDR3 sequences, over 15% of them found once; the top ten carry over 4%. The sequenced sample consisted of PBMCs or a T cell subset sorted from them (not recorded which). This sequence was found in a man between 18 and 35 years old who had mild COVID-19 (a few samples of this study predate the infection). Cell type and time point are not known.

CDR3: CASSTFGQGSSPLHF. CDR3 DNA: TGTGCCAGCAGTACCTTCGGACAGGGAAGTTCACCCCTCCACTTT. The genes are TRBV6-2 or TRBV6-3 and TRBJ1-6, with 8 nucleotides matching TRBD1. Germline-derived CDR1 and CDR2 are MNHEY and SVGEGT. The J segment lost 9 bases and the V segment lost 5 bases, leaving 9 bases of the junction unmatched. CDR3 length equals 15 residues.